The clone carrying this T cell receptor (beta chain) was seen ten or more times. This sample was included in a study of human T cells and chemical hapten exposure. Per germline, CDR1 SGHAT and CDR2 FQNNGV. The V segment lost 5 bases and the J segment 4 bases; nucleotides outside the gene matches: 8. The CDR3 is made up of 16 amino acids. The time point was: pre-sensitization, week 0. As for treatment: therapeutic diphenylcyclopropenone sensitization with weekly scalp DPC. TCRdb analysed the RACE reads with MiXCR anew, one entry per CDR3 protein. The sample consists of some 70,000 distinct CDR3 sequences, about 10% of them appearing once.

The chain employs TRBV11-2 and TRBJ1-6; 7 bases match TRBD1. This clonotype was sampled from a woman aged 45-65 years with alopecia areata. Some clones in this sample may be carry-over from other donors' samples. The sequencing used whole blood, collected in connection with sensitization to the hapten diphenylcyclopropenone (DPC). Here the CDR3 DNA reads TGTGCCAGCAGCGAAGGGGGCGCACTTTATAATTCACCCCTCCACTTT. This codes for CASSEGGALYNSPLHF.